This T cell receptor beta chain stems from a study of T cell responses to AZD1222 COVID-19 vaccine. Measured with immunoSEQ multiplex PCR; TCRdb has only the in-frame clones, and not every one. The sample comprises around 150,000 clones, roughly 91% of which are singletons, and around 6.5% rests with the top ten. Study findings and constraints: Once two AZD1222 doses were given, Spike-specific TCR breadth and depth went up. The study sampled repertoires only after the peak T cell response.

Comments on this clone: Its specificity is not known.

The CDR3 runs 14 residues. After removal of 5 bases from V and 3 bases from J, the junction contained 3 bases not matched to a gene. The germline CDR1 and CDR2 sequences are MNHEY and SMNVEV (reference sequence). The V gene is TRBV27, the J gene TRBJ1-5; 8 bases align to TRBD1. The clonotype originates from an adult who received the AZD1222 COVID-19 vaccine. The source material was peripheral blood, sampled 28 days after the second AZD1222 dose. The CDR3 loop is CASSRGQVNQPQHF. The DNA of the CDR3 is TGTGCCAGCAGTCGGGGACAGGTCAATCAGCCCCAGCATTTT.